A selection of T cell receptor beta chains follows, all from one sample in a study of cytomegalovirus exposure and HLA in healthy donors. Here immunoSEQ multiplex PCR was the method, and the copy in TCRdb shows in-frame clones only, minus some. This sample has 95,000 to 150,000 clones, with approximately 90% found just once. The sequenced sample consisted of PBMCs. Source of these receptors: a woman under 30 in good health and CMV-seropositive. CDR3s include the opening cysteine and the closing phenylalanine or tryptophan. The D gene is left open where the match is weak. For some rows the clone size is stated as once, few or many, or as a class when expanded; others skip it.

clone_size d_call j_call v_call cdr3_nt cdr3_aa
NA TRBD1 TRBJ2-1 TRBV19 TGTGCCAGCGCACAGGGGGCTTTGGGTGAGCAGTTCTTC CASAQGALGEQFF
NA NA TRBJ2-5 TRBV25-1 TGTGCCAGCAGTTCGGGGAGAGTTCTCCGAGAGACCCAGTACTTC CASSSGRVLRETQYF
few TRBD2 TRBJ2-1 TRBV19 TGTGCCAGCAATACCGGGACTAGCATCCATGAGCAGTTCTTC CASNTGTSIHEQFF
NA NA TRBJ1-5 TRBV6-1 TGTGCCAGCACAGAGGAGGGAGGACGTCAGCCCCAGCATTTT CASTEEGGRQPQHF
few TRBD1 TRBJ2-6 TRBV7-3 TGTGCCAGCAGCTTTACAGGGGGTGGGGCCAACGTCCTGACTTTC CASSFTGGGANVLTF
NA TRBD1 TRBJ1-1 TRBV27 TGTGCCAGCAGCTGGACAGGGACGAACACTGAAGCTTTCTTT CASSWTGTNTEAFF
NA NA TRBJ1-1 TRBV5-4 TGTGCCAGCAGCCCAACGGGAAACACTGAAGCTTTCTTT CASSPTGNTEAFF
NA TRBD1 TRBJ2-5 TRBV4-2 TGTGCCAGCAGCCAGGGACAGGGGGAAAGAGAGACCCAGTACTTC CASSQGQGERETQYF
NA TRBD2 TRBJ2-7 TRBV10-2 TGCGCCAGCAGGACTAGCGGGGGGAGTCCCTACGAGCAGTACTTC CASRTSGGSPYEQYF
once NA TRBJ1-1 TRBV11-2 TGTGCCAGCAGCTTGACGACAGGCCCTGAAGCTTTCTTT CASSLTTGPEAFF